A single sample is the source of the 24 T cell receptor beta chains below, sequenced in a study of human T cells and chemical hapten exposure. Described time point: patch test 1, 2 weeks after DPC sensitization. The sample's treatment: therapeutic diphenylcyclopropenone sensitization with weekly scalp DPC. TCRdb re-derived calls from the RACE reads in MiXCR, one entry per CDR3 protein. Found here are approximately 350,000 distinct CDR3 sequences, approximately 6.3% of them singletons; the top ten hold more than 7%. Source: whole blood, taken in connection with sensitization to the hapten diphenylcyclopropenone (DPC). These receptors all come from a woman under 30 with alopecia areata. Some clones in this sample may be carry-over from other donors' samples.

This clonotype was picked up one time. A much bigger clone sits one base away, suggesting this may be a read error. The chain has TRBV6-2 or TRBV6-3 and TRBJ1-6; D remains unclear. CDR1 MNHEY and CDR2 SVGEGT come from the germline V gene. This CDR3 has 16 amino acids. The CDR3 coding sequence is TGTTCCAGCAGCGTACAAGGGCGTGGGTCGGATTCACCCCTCCACTTT. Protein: CSSSVQGRGSDSPLHF.

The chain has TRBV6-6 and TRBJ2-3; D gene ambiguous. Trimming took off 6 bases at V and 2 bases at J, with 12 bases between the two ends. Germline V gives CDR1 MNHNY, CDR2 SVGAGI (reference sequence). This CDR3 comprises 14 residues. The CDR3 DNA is TGTGCCAGCAGGGTATCAACGTTCACAGATACGCAGTATTTT. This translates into CASRVSTFTDTQYF.

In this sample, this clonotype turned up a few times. The CDR3 reads CATGQHTGELFF. The CDR3 bases are TGTGCCACCGGACAGCACACCGGGGAGCTGTTTTTT. J is TRBJ2-2 and V is TRBV24-1; possible D gene TRBD1, 6 bases. V was trimmed by 9 bases and J by 3 bases, leaving 7 bases between them. Germline CDR1 KGHDR, CDR2 SFDVKD. The CDR3 runs 12 residues.

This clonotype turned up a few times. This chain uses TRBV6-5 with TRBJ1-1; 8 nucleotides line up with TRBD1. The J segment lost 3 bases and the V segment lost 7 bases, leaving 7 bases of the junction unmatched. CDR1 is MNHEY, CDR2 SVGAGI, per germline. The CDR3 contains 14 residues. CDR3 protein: CASTRTGMYTEAFF. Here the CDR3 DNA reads TGTGCCAGCACCCGGACAGGGATGTACACTGAAGCTTTCTTT.

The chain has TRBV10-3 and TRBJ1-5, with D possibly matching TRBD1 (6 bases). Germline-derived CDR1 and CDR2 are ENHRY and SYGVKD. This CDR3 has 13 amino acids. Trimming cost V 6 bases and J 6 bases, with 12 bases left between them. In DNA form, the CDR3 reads TGTGCCATCAGGGGGGGCGCGAGTCAGCCCCAGCATTTT. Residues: CAIRGGASQPQHF.

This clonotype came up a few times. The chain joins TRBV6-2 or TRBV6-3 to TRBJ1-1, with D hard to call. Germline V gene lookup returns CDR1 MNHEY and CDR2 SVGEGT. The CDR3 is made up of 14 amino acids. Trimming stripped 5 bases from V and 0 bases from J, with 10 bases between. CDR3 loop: CASSLRHVNTEAFF. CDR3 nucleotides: TGTGCCAGCAGTCTTCGACACGTGAACACTGAAGCTTTCTTT.

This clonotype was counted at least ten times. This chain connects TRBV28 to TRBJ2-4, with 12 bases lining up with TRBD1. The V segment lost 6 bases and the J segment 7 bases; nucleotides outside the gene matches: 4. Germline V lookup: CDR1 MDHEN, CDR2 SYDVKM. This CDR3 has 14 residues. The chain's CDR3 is CASSQGQGANIQYF. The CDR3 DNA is TGTGCCAGCAGCCAGGGACAGGGGGCGAACATTCAGTACTTC.

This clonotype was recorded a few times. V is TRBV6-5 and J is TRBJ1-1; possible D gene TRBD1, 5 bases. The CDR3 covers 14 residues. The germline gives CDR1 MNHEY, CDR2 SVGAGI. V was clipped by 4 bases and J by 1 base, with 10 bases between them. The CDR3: CASSFFGTNTEAFF. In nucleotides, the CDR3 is TGTGCCAGCAGTTTTTTTGGGACGAACACTGAAGCTTTCTTT.

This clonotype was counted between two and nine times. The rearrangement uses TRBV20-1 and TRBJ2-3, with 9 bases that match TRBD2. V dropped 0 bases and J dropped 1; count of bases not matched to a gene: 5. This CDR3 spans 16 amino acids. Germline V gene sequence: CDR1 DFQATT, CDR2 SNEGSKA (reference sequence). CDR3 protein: CSARDPQRGGTDTQYF. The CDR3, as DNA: TGCAGTGCTAGAGATCCTCAGCGGGGGGGCACAGATACGCAGTATTTT.

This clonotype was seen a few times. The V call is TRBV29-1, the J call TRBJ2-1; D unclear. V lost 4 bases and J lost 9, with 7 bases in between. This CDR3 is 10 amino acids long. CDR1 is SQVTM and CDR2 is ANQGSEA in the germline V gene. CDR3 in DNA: TGCAGCGTTGGGCCCGTTGAGCAGTTCTTC. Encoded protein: CSVGPVEQFF.

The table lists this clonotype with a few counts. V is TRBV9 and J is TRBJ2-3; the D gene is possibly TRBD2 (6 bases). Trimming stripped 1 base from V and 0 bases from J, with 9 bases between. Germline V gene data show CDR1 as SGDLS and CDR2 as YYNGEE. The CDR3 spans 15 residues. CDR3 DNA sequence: TGTGCCAGCAGCGTACTAGCGTCTAGCACAGATACGCAGTATTTT. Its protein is CASSVLASSTDTQYF.

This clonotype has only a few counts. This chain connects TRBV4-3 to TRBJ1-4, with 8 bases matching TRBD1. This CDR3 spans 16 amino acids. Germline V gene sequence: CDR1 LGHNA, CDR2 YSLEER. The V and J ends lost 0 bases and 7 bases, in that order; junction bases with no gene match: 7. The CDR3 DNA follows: TGCGCCAGCAGCCAAGATATGGAGCAGGGGGCTGAAAAACTGTTTTTT. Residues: CASSQDMEQGAEKLFF.

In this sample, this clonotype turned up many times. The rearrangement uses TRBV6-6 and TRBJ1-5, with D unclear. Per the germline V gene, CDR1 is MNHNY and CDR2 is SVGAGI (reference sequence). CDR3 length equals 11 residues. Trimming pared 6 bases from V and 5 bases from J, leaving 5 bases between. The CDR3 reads CASRRDQPQHF. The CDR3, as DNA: TGTGCCAGCAGGAGGGATCAGCCCCAGCATTTT.

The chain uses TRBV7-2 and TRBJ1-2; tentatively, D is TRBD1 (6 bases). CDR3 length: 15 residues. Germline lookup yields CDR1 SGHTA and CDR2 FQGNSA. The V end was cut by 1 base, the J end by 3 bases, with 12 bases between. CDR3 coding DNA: TGTGCCAGCAGCTTAGGAATATACAGGGACTATGGCTACACCTTC. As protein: CASSLGIYRDYGYTF. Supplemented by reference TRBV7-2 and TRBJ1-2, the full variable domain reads GAGVSQSPSNKVTEKGKDVELRCDPISGHTALYWYRQSLGQGLEFLIYFQGNSAPDKSGLPSDRFSAERTGGSVSTLTIQRTQQEDSAVYLCASSLGIYRDYGYTFGSGTRLTVV.

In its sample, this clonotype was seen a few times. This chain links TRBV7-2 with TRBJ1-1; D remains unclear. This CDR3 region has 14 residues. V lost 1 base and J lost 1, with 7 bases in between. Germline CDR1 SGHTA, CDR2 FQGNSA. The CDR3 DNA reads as TGTGCCAGCAGCTTAGTATACAGGAACACTGAAGCTTTCTTT. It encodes CASSLVYRNTEAFF. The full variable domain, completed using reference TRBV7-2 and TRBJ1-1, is GAGVSQSPSNKVTEKGKDVELRCDPISGHTALYWYRQSLGQGLEFLIYFQGNSAPDKSGLPSDRFSAERTGGSVSTLTIQRTQQEDSAVYLCASSLVYRNTEAFFGQGTRLTVV.

CDR3 sequence: CASSDTGGQASEAFF. The CDR3 nucleotides are TGTGCCAGCAGCGACACTGGCGGACAGGCCTCTGAAGCTTTCTTT. V usage is TRBV7-3 and J usage is TRBJ1-1; TRBD1 agrees at 7 bases. V lost 5 bases to trimming and J lost 6 bases; unmatched junction nucleotides: 12. Germline V gives CDR1 SGHTA, CDR2 FQGTGA. The CDR3 is made up of 15 amino acids. The full variable domain, with the rest looked up from reference TRBV7-3 and TRBJ1-1, is GAGVSQTPSNKVTEKGKYVELRCDPISGHTALYWYRQSLGQGPEFLIYFQGTGAADDSGLPNDRFFAVRPEGSVSTLKIQRTERGDSAVYLCASSDTGGQASEAFFGQGTRLTVV.

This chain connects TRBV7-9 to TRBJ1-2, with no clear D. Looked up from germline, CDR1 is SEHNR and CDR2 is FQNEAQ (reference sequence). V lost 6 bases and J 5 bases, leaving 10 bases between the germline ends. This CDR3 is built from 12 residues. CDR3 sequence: CASRGRQYGYTF. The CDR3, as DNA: TGTGCCAGCAGAGGGAGGCAGTATGGCTACACCTTC.

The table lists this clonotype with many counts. The CDR3 bases are TGCAGCGTTGCACCGGGACTTCGGTGGACCGGGGAGCTGTTTTTT. This codes for CSVAPGLRWTGELFF. The chain uses TRBV29-1 and TRBJ2-2; possible D gene TRBD2, 6 bases. The CDR3 sequence is 15 residues long. V shed 4 bases and J shed 5 bases, with 17 bases lying between them. From germline, CDR1 is SQVTM and CDR2 ANQGSEA.

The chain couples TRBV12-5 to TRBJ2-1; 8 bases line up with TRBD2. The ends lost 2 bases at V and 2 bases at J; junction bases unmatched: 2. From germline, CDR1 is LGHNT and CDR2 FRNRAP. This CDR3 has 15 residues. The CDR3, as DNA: TGTGCTAGTGGTTTGTTAGCGGGGACCTACAATGAGCAGTTCTTC. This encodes CASGLLAGTYNEQFF.

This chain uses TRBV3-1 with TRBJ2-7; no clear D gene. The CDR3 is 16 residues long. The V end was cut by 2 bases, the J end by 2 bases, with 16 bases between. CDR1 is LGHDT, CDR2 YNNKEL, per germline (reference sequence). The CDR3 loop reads CASSQYQSALAYEQYF. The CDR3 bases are TGTGCCAGCAGCCAATATCAAAGCGCCCTAGCCTACGAGCAGTACTTC.

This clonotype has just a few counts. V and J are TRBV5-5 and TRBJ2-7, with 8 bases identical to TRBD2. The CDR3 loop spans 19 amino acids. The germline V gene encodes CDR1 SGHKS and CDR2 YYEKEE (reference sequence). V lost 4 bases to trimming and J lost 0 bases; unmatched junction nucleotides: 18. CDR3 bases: TGTGCCAGCAGCCTCGGGCTAGCGGGTTCCCACCAGCTCTCCTACGAGCAGTACTTC. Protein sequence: CASSLGLAGSHQLSYEQYF.

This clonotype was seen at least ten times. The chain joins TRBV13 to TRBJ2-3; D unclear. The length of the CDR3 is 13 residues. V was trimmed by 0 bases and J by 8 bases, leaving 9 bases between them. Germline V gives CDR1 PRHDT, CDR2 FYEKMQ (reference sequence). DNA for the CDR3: TGTGCCAGCAGCTTAGGGTCGCCCGGTACGCAGTATTTT. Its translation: CASSLGSPGTQYF.

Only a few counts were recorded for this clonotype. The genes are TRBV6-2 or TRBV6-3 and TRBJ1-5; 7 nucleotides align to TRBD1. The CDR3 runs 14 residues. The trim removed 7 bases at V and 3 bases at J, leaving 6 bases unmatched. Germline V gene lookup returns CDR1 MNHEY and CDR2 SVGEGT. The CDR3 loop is CASTRDSFNQPQHF. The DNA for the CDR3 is TGTGCCAGCACAAGGGACAGCTTCAATCAGCCCCAGCATTTT.

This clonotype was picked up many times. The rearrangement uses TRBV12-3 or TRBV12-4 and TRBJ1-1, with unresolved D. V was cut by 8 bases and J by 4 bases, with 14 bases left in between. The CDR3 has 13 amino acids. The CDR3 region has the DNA TGTGCCAGCTTGGACCCGGCGGTCACTGAAGCTTTCTTT. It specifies CASLDPAVTEAFF.